Below are 24 T cell receptor beta chains sequenced from a single sample in a study of beta chain features in type 1 diabetes. Expressed TCRB transcripts were sequenced, since all the RNA that had been isolated was reverse transcribed. The assay was immunoSEQ multiplex PCR, and TCRdb's table has in-frame clones only and misses some. This table has approximately 380,000 clones, approximately 15% appearing once. Sequencing input: naive CD4+ T cells from blood. Receptor source: a woman aged 18-35 years in good health.

The V and J genes are TRBV2 and TRBJ2-2; tentatively, D is TRBD1 (6 bases). V was shortened by 8 bases and J by 3 bases, with 10 bases between the two germline ends. Germline V gene lookup returns CDR1 SNHLY and CDR2 FYNNEI. CDR3 size: 13 residues. This CDR3 reads CASRYRDTGELFF. In DNA form, the CDR3 reads TGTGCCAGCCGCTACAGGGACACCGGGGAGCTGTTTTTT.

This clone appeared a few times. J is TRBJ2-7 and V is TRBV20-1; no clear D. This CDR3 contains 11 residues. Germline-derived CDR1 and CDR2 are DFQATT and SNEGSKA (reference sequence). Trimming cost V 6 bases and J 7 bases, with 13 bases left between them. The CDR3, as DNA: TGCAGTGCGTCCCAGCCCAGGGAGCAGTACTTC. It specifies CSASQPREQYF.

The V gene is TRBV29-1, the J gene TRBJ2-7; the D is unclear. Trimming took off 4 bases at V and 0 bases at J, with 16 bases between the two ends. The CDR3 consists of 15 residues. Germline CDR1 SQVTM, CDR2 ANQGSEA. CDR3 residues: CSVGSTLGVSYEQYF. The CDR3 DNA follows: TGCAGCGTTGGCTCCACCTTAGGAGTCTCCTACGAGCAGTACTTC.

V and J are TRBV28 and TRBJ2-1; TRBD1 is a possible D gene (5 bases). Looked up from germline, CDR1 is MDHEN and CDR2 is SYDVKM. The CDR3 is made up of 17 amino acids. V gave up 4 bases and J gave up 1 base, with 17 bases separating them. CDR3 nucleotides: TGTGCCAGCAGTTCCTTGACAGCTGGGCATTCCTACAATGAGCAGTTCTTC. It is translated as CASSSLTAGHSYNEQFF.

Only a few counts were recorded for this clone. V and J are TRBV29-1 and TRBJ1-2; TRBD1 might be the D (5 bases). V was trimmed by 6 bases and J by 8 bases, leaving 19 bases between them. The CDR3 totals 13 residues. Germline CDR1 SQVTM, CDR2 ANQGSEA. In nucleotides, the CDR3 is TGCAGCGTCACGGGGGTATCGAGTCGGGGCTACACCTTC. This gives the protein CSVTGVSSRGYTF.

Only a few counts were recorded for this clone. DNA of the CDR3: TGTGCCAGCAGCCGGGGTCACGGGGAGAAAGATACGCAGTATTTT. This codes for CASSRGHGEKDTQYF. This chain joins TRBV11-2 and TRBJ2-3; D is perhaps TRBD2 (5 bases). Between the trimmed V and J ends, which lost 5 bases and 5 bases, there was a span of 17 bases. The CDR3 is 15 amino acids. In germline, CDR1 is SGHAT, CDR2 FQNNGV.

In this sample, this clone turned up a few times. This chain uses TRBV30 with TRBJ1-1; 9 bases are a match to TRBD1. With V trimmed by 3 bases and J by 1 base, 3 bases remained unmatched. This CDR3 is built from 14 residues. Per germline, CDR1 GTSNPN and CDR2 SVGIG (reference sequence). Here the CDR3 reads CAWRLTGGNTEAFF. As DNA, the CDR3 is TGTGCCTGGAGATTGACAGGGGGGAACACTGAAGCTTTCTTT.

This clone has just a few counts. The chain employs TRBV7-8 and TRBJ2-5, with TRBD2 identical over 11 bases. The CDR3 is made up of 17 amino acids. Trimming cost V 1 base and J 3 bases; bases outside gene matches: 7. Germline assignment: CDR1 SGHVS and CDR2 FQNEAQ. The CDR3 sequence is CASSLVRASGRKETQYF. CDR3 nucleotides: TGTGCCAGCAGCTTAGTTAGGGCTAGCGGGAGGAAAGAGACCCAGTACTTC.

The chain employs TRBV7-9 and TRBJ2-7; D unclear. Trimming took off 5 bases at V and 3 bases at J, with 17 bases between the two ends. Per the germline V gene, CDR1 is SEHNR and CDR2 is FQNEAQ (reference sequence). The CDR3 spans 15 residues. The CDR3 DNA follows: TGTGCCAGCAGCCCGCGAACCAGCGCGGACTACGAGCAGTACTTC. Its protein product is CASSPRTSADYEQYF.

The chain joins TRBV7-2 to TRBJ1-1; the match to TRBD1 covers 9 bases. With V trimmed by 5 bases and J by 6 bases, 7 bases remained unmatched. Germline V lookup: CDR1 SGHTA, CDR2 FQGNSA. The CDR3 is 14 amino acids. CDR3: CASSLGTGFPEAFF. The CDR3, as DNA: TGTGCCAGCAGCCTAGGGACAGGGTTTCCTGAAGCTTTCTTT.

This clone was seen only a few times. This chain connects TRBV4-1 to TRBJ2-2; possibly TRBD1 for D (6 bases). The germline V and J ends were trimmed by 3 bases and 6 bases, with 17 bases remaining between them. Germline V gives CDR1 MGHRA, CDR2 YSYEKL. The length of the CDR3 is 16 residues. CDR3 nucleotides: TGCGCCAGCAGCCAGAACACGGGACATAGGGCCGGGGAGCTGTTTTTT. Its protein is CASSQNTGHRAGELFF.

This clone turned up a few times. The V call is TRBV28, the J call TRBJ2-5, with D perhaps matching TRBD2 (6 bases). The V gene lost 5 bases and the J gene lost 0 bases, with 16 bases spanning the gap. Germline-derived CDR1 and CDR2 are MDHEN and SYDVKM. There are 16 residues in the CDR3. CDR3 region: CASSPRGIDDQETQYF. CDR3 nucleotides: TGTGCCAGCAGTCCTCGGGGGATAGATGACCAAGAGACCCAGTACTTC.

The genes are TRBV29-1 and TRBJ1-2, with D maybe TRBD1 (6 bases). The length of the CDR3 is 15 residues. Trimming pared 4 bases from V and 0 bases from J, leaving 15 bases between. From germline, CDR1 is SQVTM and CDR2 ANQGSEA. The CDR3 sequence is CSVVSQGYSNYGYTF. The CDR3 nucleotides are TGCAGCGTTGTTTCACAGGGATATTCTAACTATGGCTACACCTTC.

This clone was observed a few times. Here the CDR3 reads CASSTGGTGTDTQYF. DNA of the CDR3: TGCGCCAGCAGCACCGGGGGGACGGGGACAGATACGCAGTATTTT. This rearrangement joins TRBV5-1 to TRBJ2-3; 7 nucleotides agree with TRBD2. The germline CDR1 and CDR2 sequences are SGHRS and YFSETQ. V shed 4 bases and J 3 bases; nucleotides not matched to a gene: 8. The CDR3 has 15 amino acids.

V and J are TRBV7-9 and TRBJ1-5; D not resolved. The ends were cut back, 5 bases at V and 4 bases at J, with 9 bases in the middle. The CDR3 has 13 residues. From germline, CDR1 is SEHNR and CDR2 FQNEAQ (reference sequence). The CDR3 coding sequence is TGTGCCAGCAGCCCCGACGGGAATCAGCCCCAGCATTTT. It specifies CASSPDGNQPQHF.

The chain joins TRBV7-3 to TRBJ1-2; no firm D call. Trimming pared 4 bases from V and 2 bases from J, leaving 8 bases between. CDR3 length equals 13 residues. Germline V gene data show CDR1 as SGHTA and CDR2 as FQGTGA. This CDR3 is CASSSGVNYGYTF. In nucleotides, the CDR3 is TGTGCCAGCAGCTCCGGGGTGAACTATGGCTACACCTTC.

The chain uses TRBV7-9 and TRBJ2-1; D gene unclear. V lost 5 bases to trimming and J lost 7 bases, with 9 bases between them. CDR1 is SEHNR and CDR2 is FQNEAQ in the germline V gene (reference sequence). The CDR3 runs to 12 residues. In DNA, the CDR3 is TGTGCCAGCAGCGGATACAGTAATGAGCAGTTCTTC. Protein: CASSGYSNEQFF.

In this sample, this clone turned up once. V gene TRBV9 combines with J gene TRBJ2-5; 8 positions match TRBD2. CDR3 size: 15 residues. In germline, CDR1 is SGDLS, CDR2 YYNGEE. The V segment lost 1 base and the J segment 4 bases; nucleotides outside the gene matches: 6. The CDR3 nucleotides read TGTGCCAGCAGCGTAACCAATAGCGGGACAGAGACCCAGTACTTC. Translating gives CASSVTNSGTETQYF.

The chain links TRBV6-5 to TRBJ1-5; D unresolved. The length of the CDR3 is 14 residues. Per the germline V gene, CDR1 is MNHEY and CDR2 is SVGAGI. The V gene lost 8 bases and the J gene lost 3 bases, with 14 bases spanning the gap. CDR3 bases: TGTGCCAGCCGAGAGGCCGGGTACAATCAGCCCCAGCATTTT. Translating it yields CASREAGYNQPQHF.

This clone was observed a handful of times. Other DNA sequences from this sample encode an identical CDR3 as well. The genes are TRBV6-5 and TRBJ2-7, with 9 bases aligning to TRBD1. V was pared by 0 bases and J by 2 bases, with 2 bases of the junction left unmatched. Germline V lookup: CDR1 MNHEY, CDR2 SVGAGI. This CDR3 region has 15 residues. The CDR3 DNA reads as TGTGCCAGCAGTTACTCGGGGACAGGGACCTACGAGCAGTACTTC. Amino acids: CASSYSGTGTYEQYF.

V and J are TRBV30 and TRBJ2-4; 8 nucleotides align to TRBD1. The junction had 25 bases not matched to a gene; V was cut back by 4 bases and J by 8 bases. The germline gives CDR1 GTSNPN, CDR2 SVGIG (reference sequence). The CDR3 covers 19 residues. In DNA form, the CDR3 reads TGTGCCTGGACCTCCTACCCCCAGGGGGCGATTGAGGTGAGGCACATTCAGTACTTC. Protein: CAWTSYPQGAIEVRHIQYF.

This rearrangement joins TRBV5-4 to TRBJ1-1; 7 positions match TRBD1. The CDR3 sequence is 13 residues long. Trimming removed 5 bases from V and 2 bases from J; junction bases left unmatched: 3. CDR1 SGHNT and CDR2 YYREEE come from the germline V gene (reference sequence). The CDR3 DNA reads as TGTGCCAGCAGACGGGACAGAAACACTGAAGCTTTCTTT. Protein product: CASRRDRNTEAFF.

This clone was picked up a small number of times. The V gene is TRBV18, the J gene TRBJ2-5, with D maybe TRBD2 (5 bases). The germline gives CDR1 KGHSH, CDR2 LQKENI. The CDR3 sequence is 14 residues long. Trimming removed 6 bases from V and 3 bases from J, with 14 bases in between. CDR3 in DNA: TGTGCCAGCTCTACCGTCCGGGATAAAGAGACCCAGTACTTC. It codes for CASSTVRDKETQYF.

This clone was detected only a few times. The gene calls are TRBV7-9 and TRBJ2-7; D gene uncertain. Per the germline V gene, CDR1 is SEHNR and CDR2 is FQNEAQ (reference sequence). The CDR3 spans 11 residues. V shed 7 bases and J shed 7 bases, with 11 bases lying between them. CDR3 DNA sequence: TGTGCCAGCACTCCTCTTCAGGAGCAGTACTTC. Translation gives CASTPLQEQYF.